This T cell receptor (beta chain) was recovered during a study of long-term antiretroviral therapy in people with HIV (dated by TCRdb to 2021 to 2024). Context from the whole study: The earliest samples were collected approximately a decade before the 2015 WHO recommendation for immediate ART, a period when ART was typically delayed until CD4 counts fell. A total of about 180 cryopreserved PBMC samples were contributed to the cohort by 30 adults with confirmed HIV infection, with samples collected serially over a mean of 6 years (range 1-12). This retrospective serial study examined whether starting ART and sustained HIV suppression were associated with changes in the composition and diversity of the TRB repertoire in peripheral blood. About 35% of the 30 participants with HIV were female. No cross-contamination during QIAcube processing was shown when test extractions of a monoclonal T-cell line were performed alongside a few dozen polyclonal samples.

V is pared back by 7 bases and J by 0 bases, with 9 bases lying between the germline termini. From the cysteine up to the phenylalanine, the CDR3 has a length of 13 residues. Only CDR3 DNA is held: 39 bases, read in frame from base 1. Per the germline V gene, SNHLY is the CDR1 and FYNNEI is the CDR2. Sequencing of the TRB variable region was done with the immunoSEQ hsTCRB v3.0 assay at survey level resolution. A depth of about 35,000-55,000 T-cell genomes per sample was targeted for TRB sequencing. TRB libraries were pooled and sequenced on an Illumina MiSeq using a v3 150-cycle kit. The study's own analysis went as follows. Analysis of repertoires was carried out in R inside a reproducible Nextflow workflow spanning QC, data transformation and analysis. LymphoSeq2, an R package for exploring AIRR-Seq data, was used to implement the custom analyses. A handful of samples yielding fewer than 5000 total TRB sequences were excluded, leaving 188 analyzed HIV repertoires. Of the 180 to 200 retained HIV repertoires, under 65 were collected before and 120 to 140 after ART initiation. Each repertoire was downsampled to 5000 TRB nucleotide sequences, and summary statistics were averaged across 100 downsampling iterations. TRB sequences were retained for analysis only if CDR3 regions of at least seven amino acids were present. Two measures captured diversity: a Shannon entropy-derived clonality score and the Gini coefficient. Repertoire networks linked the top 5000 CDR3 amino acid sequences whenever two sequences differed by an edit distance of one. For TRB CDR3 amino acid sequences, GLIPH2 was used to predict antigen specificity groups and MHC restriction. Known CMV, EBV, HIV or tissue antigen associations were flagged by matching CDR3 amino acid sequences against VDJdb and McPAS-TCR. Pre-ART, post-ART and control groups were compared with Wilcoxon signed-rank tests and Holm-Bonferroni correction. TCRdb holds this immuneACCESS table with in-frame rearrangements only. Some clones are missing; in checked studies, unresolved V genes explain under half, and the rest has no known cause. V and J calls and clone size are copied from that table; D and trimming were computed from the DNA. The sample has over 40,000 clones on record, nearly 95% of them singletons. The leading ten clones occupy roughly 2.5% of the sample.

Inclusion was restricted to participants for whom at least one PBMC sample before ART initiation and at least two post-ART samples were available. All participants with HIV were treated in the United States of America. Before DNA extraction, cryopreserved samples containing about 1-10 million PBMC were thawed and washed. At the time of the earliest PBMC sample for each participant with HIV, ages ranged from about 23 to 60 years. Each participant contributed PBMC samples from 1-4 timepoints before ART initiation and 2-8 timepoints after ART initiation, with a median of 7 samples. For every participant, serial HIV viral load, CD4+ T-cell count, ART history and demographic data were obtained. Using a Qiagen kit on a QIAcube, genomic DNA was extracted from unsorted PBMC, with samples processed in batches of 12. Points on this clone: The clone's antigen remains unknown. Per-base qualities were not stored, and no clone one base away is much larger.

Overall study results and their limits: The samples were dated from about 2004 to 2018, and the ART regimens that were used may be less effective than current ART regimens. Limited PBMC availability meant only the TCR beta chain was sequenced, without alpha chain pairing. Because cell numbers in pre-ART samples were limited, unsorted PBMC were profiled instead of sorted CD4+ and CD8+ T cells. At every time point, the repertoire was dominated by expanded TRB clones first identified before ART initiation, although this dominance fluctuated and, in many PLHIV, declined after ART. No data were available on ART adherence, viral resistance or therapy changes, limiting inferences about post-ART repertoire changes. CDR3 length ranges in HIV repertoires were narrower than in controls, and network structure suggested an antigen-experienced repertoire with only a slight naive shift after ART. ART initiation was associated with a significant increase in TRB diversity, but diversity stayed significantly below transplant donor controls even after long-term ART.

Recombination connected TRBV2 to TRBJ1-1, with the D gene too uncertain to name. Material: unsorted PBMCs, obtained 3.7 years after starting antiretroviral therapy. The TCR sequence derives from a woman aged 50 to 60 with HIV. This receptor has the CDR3 CASTQLMNTEAFF. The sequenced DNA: TGTGCCAGCACACAGCTTATGAACACTGAAGCTTTCTTT.